The rows below give T cell receptor beta chains drawn from one sample of a study of T cell clones after liver transplantation. TCRdb's table, derived via immunoSEQ multiplex PCR, lists solely in-frame clones and lacks some. Counted here are around 60,000 clones, around 75% occurring once; the ten biggest clones make up approximately 15%. This material consisted of CD4+ T cells from blood, taken before liver transplant. These receptors came from a human donor who received a liver transplant. CDR3s include the opening cysteine and the closing phenylalanine or tryptophan. D genes are given only for firm matches. Clone size is not always given. Where it is, it says once, few, many or a class for expanded clones.

CDR3 DNA	CDR3 protein	D gene	CDR3 length	V gene	clone size	J gene
TGCAGCGTTTCTCAGGGGGCAGCGATAAAGACCCAGTACTTC	CSVSQGAAIKTQYF	TRBD1	14	TRBV29-1	NA	TRBJ2-5
TGTGCCAGCAGCTTACAGGGGGCCCAAGAGACCCAGTACTTC	CASSLQGAQETQYF	TRBD1	14	TRBV5-4	NA	TRBJ2-5
TGTGCCAGCTCGGCAGATAATTCACCCCTCCACTTT	CASSADNSPLHF	NA	12	TRBV18	NA	TRBJ1-6
TGCGCCAGCAGTGAGTCTATACAGGGTATTACGTTCTTC	CASSESIQGITFF	NA	13	TRBV10-1	NA	TRBJ2-1
TGCAGCGTTGATTTACGGGGGAACACTGAAGCTTTCTTT	CSVDLRGNTEAFF	NA	13	TRBV29-1	NA	TRBJ1-1
TGTGCCAGCAGACTAAGCGGGGGGGCCGGCGAGCAGTACTTC	CASRLSGGAGEQYF	TRBD2	14	TRBV28	NA	TRBJ2-7
TGTGCCAGCTCACCAAGCCAGGGGCGGTCCTACGAGCAGTACTTC	CASSPSQGRSYEQYF	NA	15	TRBV18	NA	TRBJ2-7
TGTGCCAGCAGCTTGGGGTCCGGGACAGAGGAGACCCAGTACTTC	CASSLGSGTEETQYF	TRBD1	15	TRBV5-8	NA	TRBJ2-5
TGTGCCACCAGCACCTCGACAGGGGCGGGCTCCTACGAGCAGTACTTC	CATSTSTGAGSYEQYF	TRBD1	16	TRBV15	once	TRBJ2-7
TGTGCCAGCAGTTACTCAGGGACAGGGGGCGCGCGGGGCTACACCTTC	CASSYSGTGGARGYTF	TRBD1	16	TRBV6-5	NA	TRBJ1-2